What follows are 30 T cell receptor beta chains derived from one specimen sequenced in a study of CD8 T cells in Susac syndrome (dated by TCRdb to the late 2010s). Library construction relied on the immunoSEQ multiplex PCR assay. RNA was extracted with the RNeasy kit and about 0.5 to 1 ug was reverse transcribed using random hexamers. TCRdb trimmed public reads at Q25 via fastp, called clones via MiXCR and kept in-frame beta chains. Entries are consolidated by CDR3 protein sequence, retaining the most common genes and DNA. The sample profile shows fewer than 65,000 distinct CDR3 sequences; just over 90% of them were found once. The top ten hold approximately 0.2% of the sample. The sequenced sample consisted of CD8+ T cells from PBMCs. Every receptor here comes from a human donor in good health.

This rearrangement joins TRBV29-1 to TRBJ2-5, with a possible D match to TRBD1 (6 bases). Germline V gene lookup returns CDR1 SQVTM and CDR2 ANQGSEA. There are 15 residues in the CDR3. Trimming stripped 1 base from V and 4 bases from J, with 16 bases between. CDR3 DNA: TGCAGCGTTGAAGTCATCTCAGGGGCTCCAGAGACCCAGTACTTC. It translates to CSVEVISGAPETQYF.

The gene calls are TRBV21-1 and TRBJ2-3. TRBV21-1 is a documented pseudogene. The CDR3 runs to 16 residues. The CDR3 reads CASSKALRKLTDTQYF. DNA of the CDR3: TGTGCCAGCAGCAAAGCGCTGAGAAAACTCACAGATACGCAGTATTTT.

CDR3 nucleotides: TGTGCCAGCAGCCAAGAAATAGGCTTCAGCTCCTACGAGCAGTACTTC. Translation gives CASSQEIGFSSYEQYF. The chain couples TRBV14 to TRBJ2-7; no firm D call. Germline V CDR1 and CDR2: SGHDN, FVKESK. The CDR3 runs 16 residues. V was cut by 0 bases and J by 0 bases, with 12 bases left in between. Together with reference TRBV14 and TRBJ2-7, the CDR3 gives the full variable domain: EAGVTQFPSHSVIEKGQTVTLRCDPISGHDNLYWYRRVMGKEIKFLLHFVKESKQDESGMPNNRFLAERTGGTYSTLKVQPAELEDSGVYFCASSQEIGFSSYEQYFGPGTRLTVT.

The genes are TRBV29-1 and TRBJ2-1; D remains ambiguous. Trimming cost V 4 bases and J 8 bases, with 6 bases left between them. Germline V CDR1 and CDR2: SQVTM, ANQGSEA. This CDR3 region has 10 residues. The CDR3 DNA follows: TGCAGCGTTGTCCTGGATGAGCAGTTCTTC. Protein sequence: CSVVLDEQFF.

The chain has TRBV2 and TRBJ2-2, with 8 bases identical to TRBD2. The V gene end was trimmed by 8 bases and the J gene end by 5 bases; junction bases not matched to a gene: 13. CDR3 size: 16 residues. The germline gives CDR1 SNHLY, CDR2 FYNNEI. CDR3: CASGPLAGGRTGELFF. The CDR3 DNA sequence: TGTGCCAGCGGCCCGTTGGCGGGGGGCCGTACCGGGGAGCTGTTTTTT.

The V call is TRBV20-1, the J call TRBJ2-5; D gene uncertain. The CDR3 runs 16 residues. Germline V CDR1 and CDR2: DFQATT, SNEGSKA (reference sequence). Trimming cost V 5 bases and J 5 bases, with 24 bases left between them. Here the CDR3 reads CSAALGIWKLGETQYF. CDR3 nucleotide sequence: TGCAGTGCTGCTTTGGGAATTTGGAAATTAGGGGAGACCCAGTACTTC.

This chain joins TRBV9 and TRBJ2-1; possibly TRBD2 for D (7 bases). CDR1 and CDR2 from the germline V gene are SGDLS and YYNGEE. Trimming took off 4 bases at V and 6 bases at J, with 26 bases between the two ends. There are 18 residues in the CDR3. CDR3 amino acids: CASSTTDRGGALGNEQFF. In DNA form, the CDR3 reads TGTGCCAGCAGCACCACCGATAGGGGGGGGGCCTTAGGCAATGAGCAGTTCTTC.

The chain combines TRBV5-4 with TRBJ2-7, with TRBD1 matching over 10 bases. Unmatched junction bases numbered 4, after V lost 6 bases and J lost 4 bases. The CDR3 spans 13 residues. The germline V gene encodes CDR1 SGHNT and CDR2 YYREEE (reference sequence). CDR3 DNA sequence: TGTGCCAGCACTCCGGGACAGGGGTACGAGCAGTACTTC. Protein product: CASTPGQGYEQYF.

The chain is built from TRBV19 and TRBJ2-3; a possible D gene is TRBD2 (6 bases). Germline CDR1 LNHDA, CDR2 SQIVND (reference sequence). This CDR3 is 16 amino acids long. Between the trimmed V and J ends, which lost 3 bases and 2 bases, there was a span of 15 bases. The CDR3, as DNA: TGTGCCAGTAGTATTGCGTGGGGCGGGGACACAGATACGCAGTATTTT. Translated: CASSIAWGGDTDTQYF.

The chain uses TRBV28 and TRBJ1-5; D is unresolved. Germline V gene data show CDR1 as MDHEN and CDR2 as SYDVKM. Trimming pared 2 bases from V and 2 bases from J, leaving 7 bases between. The CDR3 sequence is 14 residues long. The CDR3 region is CASSLTPRNQPQHF. In nucleotides, the CDR3 is TGTGCCAGCAGTTTAACCCCCCGCAATCAGCCCCAGCATTTT.

The chain joins TRBV7-9 to TRBJ2-3, with 12 bases aligning to TRBD2. The V gene end was trimmed by 4 bases and the J gene end by 5 bases; junction bases not matched to a gene: 10. This CDR3 is 17 amino acids long. Germline V CDR1 and CDR2: SEHNR, FQNEAQ (reference sequence). CDR3 in DNA: TGTGCCAGCAGCTCCACCCTAGCGGGGGGGAGGCGAGATACGCAGTATTTT. It yields the protein CASSSTLAGGRRDTQYF.

This clonotype occurred a few times. The chain joins TRBV4-2 to TRBJ2-7; D may be TRBD1 or TRBD2 (5 bases each). Trimming removed 5 bases from V and 3 bases from J, with 20 bases in between. The CDR3 is 16 amino acids. Germline V CDR1 and CDR2: LGHNA, YNFKEQ. CDR3 residues: CASSDYGTTQLYEQYF. The CDR3 DNA reads TGTGCCAGCAGCGATTACGGGACCACGCAACTCTACGAGCAGTACTTC.

This chain links TRBV7-9 with TRBJ2-7; a possible D gene is TRBD2 (6 bases). Per germline, CDR1 SEHNR and CDR2 FQNEAQ (reference sequence). V was pared by 5 bases and J by 0 bases, with 11 bases between. This CDR3 spans 14 amino acids. The CDR3 coding sequence is TGTGCCAGCAGCGCGCGGGACCCCTCCTACGAGCAGTACTTC. As protein: CASSARDPSYEQYF.

The chain combines TRBV12-3 or TRBV12-4 with TRBJ2-1; D is possibly TRBD1 (6 bases). This CDR3 contains 17 residues. Trimming took 3 bases from V and 8 from J, leaving 23 bases between them. The CDR3: CASSFAHGPNPGDEQFF. Here the CDR3 DNA reads TGTGCCAGCAGTTTCGCTCATGGACCCAACCCAGGGGATGAGCAGTTCTTC.

CDR3 sequence (DNA): TGTGCCAGTTCCCCCGGGGGGCCAGATACGCAGTATTTT. It encodes CASSPGGPDTQYF. The chain has TRBV28 and TRBJ2-3; D is possibly TRBD2 (7 bases). The germline V gene has CDR1 MDHEN and CDR2 SYDVKM. The CDR3 loop spans 13 amino acids. V was shortened by 9 bases and J by 4 bases, with 14 bases between the two germline ends.

The gene calls are TRBV6-5 and TRBJ1-2; possibly TRBD1 for D (5 bases). Germline CDR1 MNHEY, CDR2 SVGAGI. This CDR3 contains 16 residues. The germline V and J ends were trimmed by 0 bases and 4 bases, with 15 bases remaining between them. Here the CDR3 reads CASSYSQGDGSYGYTF. DNA of the CDR3: TGTGCCAGCAGTTACTCCCAAGGGGACGGCTCCTATGGCTACACCTTC.

The chain is built from TRBV5-4 and TRBJ2-2, with no clear D. Germline V gene lookup returns CDR1 SGHNT and CDR2 YYREEE (reference sequence). V lost 2 bases and J lost 9, with 8 bases in between. The CDR3 totals 12 residues. In nucleotides, the CDR3 is TGTGCCAGCAGCTTAGGTGAACGGGAGCTGTTTTTT. It encodes CASSLGERELFF.

This clonotype was seen a handful of times. The rearrangement uses TRBV6-2 or TRBV6-3 and TRBJ2-2; no clear D gene. Per the germline V gene, CDR1 is MNHEY and CDR2 is SVGEGT. The V end was cut by 5 bases, the J end by 4 bases, with 2 bases between. CDR3 length: 11 amino acids. CDR3 DNA sequence: TGTGCCAGCAGTGCCACCGGGGAGCTGTTTTTT. This sequence encodes CASSATGELFF.

V gene TRBV12-5 combines with J gene TRBJ2-7; D is ambiguous. V lost 0 bases to trimming and J lost 6 bases, with 9 bases between them. This CDR3 spans 13 amino acids. Germline CDR1 reads LGHNT; CDR2 reads FRNRAP. Here the CDR3 DNA reads TGTGCTAGTGGTTTGGTACTTGGTGGCGAGCAGTACTTC. Its protein product is CASGLVLGGEQYF.

The chain uses TRBV9 and TRBJ2-1; tentative D call: TRBD1 (5 bases). The CDR3 runs 14 residues. V lost 2 bases and J 0 bases, leaving 6 bases between the germline ends. Germline CDR1 and CDR2: SGDLS and YYNGEE. Here the CDR3 DNA reads TGTGCCAGCAGCGTGACAGCCTCCTACAATGAGCAGTTCTTC. Its translation: CASSVTASYNEQFF.

This chain joins TRBV7-9 and TRBJ2-1; either TRBD1 or TRBD2 may supply D (5 bases each). CDR1 and CDR2 from the germline V gene are SEHNR and FQNEAQ (reference sequence). Trimming took off 5 bases at V and 6 bases at J, with 14 bases between the two ends. CDR3 length equals 14 residues. The CDR3: CASSGTPRGNEQFF. The CDR3 DNA reads as TGTGCCAGCAGCGGGACCCCCCGGGGCAATGAGCAGTTCTTC. The full variable domain, rest sourced from reference TRBV7-9 and TRBJ2-1, is DTGVSQNPRHKITKRGQNVTFRCDPISEHNRLYWYRQTLGQGPEFLTYFQNEAQLEKSRLLSDRFSAERPKGSFSTLEIQRTEQGDSAMYLCASSGTPRGNEQFFGPGTRLTVL.

This chain uses TRBV5-1 with TRBJ2-7; D is unresolved. Trimming shortened V by 4 bases and J by 2 bases, and 13 bases separated the two germline ends. Germline-derived CDR1 and CDR2 are SGHRS and YFSETQ. The CDR3 covers 14 residues. The CDR3 nucleotides are TGCGCCAGCAGCCCACAAGGGAATACCTACGAGCAGTACTTC. Translated, it gives CASSPQGNTYEQYF.

The genes are TRBV11-2 and TRBJ2-7; D is undetermined. V was cut by 2 bases and J by 0 bases, with 5 bases left in between. CDR1 and CDR2 (germline): SGHAT, FQNNGV. This CDR3 has 13 residues. CDR3 sequence (DNA): TGTGCCAGCAGCTTACAGAGCTCCTACGAGCAGTACTTC. It translates to CASSLQSSYEQYF.

This sequence joins TRBV9 and TRBJ2-1; 8 bases agree with TRBD2. CDR3 length equals 16 residues. Losses at the gene ends were 4 bases for V and 5 bases for J; bases not matched to a gene: 11. Germline assignment: CDR1 SGDLS and CDR2 YYNGEE. CDR3 residues: CASSRVRGGLNNEQFF. DNA for the CDR3: TGTGCCAGCAGCCGGGTACGGGGGGGCCTGAACAATGAGCAGTTCTTC.

The J gene is TRBJ2-3, the V gene TRBV6-2 or TRBV6-3; D possibly corresponds to TRBD2 (7 bases). The CDR3 spans 15 residues. Trimming took 7 bases from V and 6 from J, leaving 20 bases between them. CDR1 is MNHEY, CDR2 SVGEGT, per germline. The CDR3 spells CASIMGRGPRDTQYF. The CDR3 DNA is TGTGCCAGCATTATGGGGCGGGGGCCACGGGATACGCAGTATTTT.

The genes are TRBV5-4 and TRBJ1-2; a possible D gene is TRBD1 (6 bases). Trimming stripped 0 bases from V and 6 bases from J, with 12 bases between. Germline CDR1 reads SGHNT; CDR2 reads YYREEE (reference sequence). The CDR3 runs to 14 residues. The CDR3 DNA sequence: TGTGCCAGCAGCTTGGTGGGACATAGAAATGGCTACACCTTC. This gives the protein CASSLVGHRNGYTF.

J is TRBJ2-1 and V is TRBV12-3 or TRBV12-4; D may be TRBD1 or TRBD2 (5 bases each). The CDR3 has 15 amino acids. V lost 4 bases, J lost 4 bases, and 14 bases lay in between. CDR3 residues: CASSSGTTQYNEQFF. The CDR3 DNA reads as TGTGCCAGCAGTTCCGGGACCACCCAATACAATGAGCAGTTCTTC.

A few counts support this clonotype. The rearrangement joins TRBV6-2 or TRBV6-3 to TRBJ1-4, with D possibly matching TRBD1 (6 bases). V was cut by 4 bases and J by 2 bases, with 8 bases left in between. The CDR3 is 14 amino acids. The germline gives CDR1 MNHEY, CDR2 SVGEGT. The CDR3 region has the DNA TGTGCCAGCAGTTCCGACAGGACTAATGAAAAACTGTTTTTT. It yields the protein CASSSDRTNEKLFF.

This sequence joins TRBV7-9 and TRBJ2-2; D gene unclear. Germline CDR1 and CDR2: SEHNR and FQNEAQ (reference sequence). This CDR3 has 12 residues. V lost 3 bases and J 10 bases, leaving 9 bases between the germline ends. CDR3 sequence: CASSFVKEELFF. DNA of the CDR3: TGTGCCAGCAGCTTTGTAAAGGAGGAGCTGTTTTTT. Together with reference TRBV7-9 and TRBJ2-2, the CDR3 gives the full variable domain: DTGVSQNPRHKITKRGQNVTFRCDPISEHNRLYWYRQTLGQGPEFLTYFQNEAQLEKSRLLSDRFSAERPKGSFSTLEIQRTEQGDSAMYLCASSFVKEELFFGEGSRLTVL.

The rearrangement joins TRBV21-1 to TRBJ1-1; the table's D call TRBD1 went unverified against the DNA. TRBV21-1 has pseudogene status. CDR3 size: 18 residues. The CDR3: CASSKPQNFLDRVLEAFF. The CDR3 bases are TGTGCCAGCAGCAAACCCCAAAACTTTCTGGACAGGGTTCTTGAGGCTTTCTTT.